The TCR beta chain described here comes from a study of blood T cells in healthy people across ages. This clonotype was counted between two and nine times. Germline values: CDR1 SQVTM, CDR2 ANQGSEA. The length of the CDR3 is 11 residues. Then a second PCR, running about 6 to 12 cycles, was carried out with a sample-barcoded 5' primer and a J-beta primer mix. TCRdb ran MiXCR on the 5' RACE reads and lists one entry per CDR3 protein. The sample records approximately 780,000 distinct CDR3 sequences, roughly 26% being singletons. The same sample was also used in a study of T cells of mothers and their children. From that paper: When the second PCR was run, its M1S primer added sample barcodes and 2-4 random nucleotides. Thymic selection shapes TCR recombination output in related pairs, and it does so similarly in unrelated pairs.

Sequenced input: blood. This chain connects TRBV29-1 to TRBJ2-1, with a weak D call TRBD2 (6 bases). The sequence derives from a boy under 18 in good health. The CDR3 DNA reads as TGCGGCGCGAACACGAGCGGGGAGCAGTTCTTC. Its translation is CGANTSGEQFF.